This TCR beta chain emerged from a study of cytomegalovirus exposure and HLA in healthy donors. General study results and limits: Despite most TCR sequences being rare, some public TCRs occurred in many donors. Overall, under 200 TCR beta chains were annotated as cytomegalovirus-associated.

Sequencing used immunoSEQ multiplex PCR; TCRdb keeps in-frame clones, though not all of them. The data show about 150,000 clones, about 86% seen once. The donors were members of the validation cohort comprising some 120 subjects, separate from the roughly 670-subject first cohort. With 2 bases removed from V and 3 bases from J, the gap between germline ends came to 7 bases. The CDR3 is 13 amino acids. The germline CDR1 and CDR2 sequences are ENHRY and SYGVKD. To note about this clone: Its antigen remains unknown.

Sequencing was performed on PBMCs. The source is a human donor in good health. The chain combines TRBV10-3 with TRBJ2-5, with unresolved D. The CDR3: CAISEALKETQYF. CDR3 bases: TGTGCCATCAGTGAGGCGCTAAAAGAGACCCAGTACTTC.